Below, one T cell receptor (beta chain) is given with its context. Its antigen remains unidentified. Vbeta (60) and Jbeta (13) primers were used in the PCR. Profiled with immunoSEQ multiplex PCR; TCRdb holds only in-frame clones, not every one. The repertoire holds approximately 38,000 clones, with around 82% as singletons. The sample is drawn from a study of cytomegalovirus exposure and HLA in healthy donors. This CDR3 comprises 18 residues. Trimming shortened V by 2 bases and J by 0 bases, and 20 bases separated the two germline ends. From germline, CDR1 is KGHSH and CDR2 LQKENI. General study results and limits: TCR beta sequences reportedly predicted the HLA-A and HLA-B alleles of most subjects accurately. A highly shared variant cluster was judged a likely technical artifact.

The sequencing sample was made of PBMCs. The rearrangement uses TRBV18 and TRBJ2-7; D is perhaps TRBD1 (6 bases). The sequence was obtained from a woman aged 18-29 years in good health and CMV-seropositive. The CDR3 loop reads CASSPSSGQTRGSYEQYF. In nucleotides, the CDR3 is TGTGCCAGCTCACCATCTTCCGGACAGACAAGGGGCTCCTACGAGCAGTACTTC.